The 18 T cell receptor beta chains below come from one sample, sequenced in a study of shared clonotypes between healthy human individuals. The repertoire was sequenced with immunoSEQ multiplex PCR; TCRdb's copy has only in-frame clones and lacks some. The repertoire includes more than 2 million clones, about 95% of them detected once, and roughly 0.13% sits in the top ten. The sequenced material came from naive CD4+ T cells sorted from blood. Subset: CD45RA+ positively selected. The receptor set was obtained from a man between 18 and 29 years old in good health.

This chain links TRBV14 with TRBJ2-5; D may be TRBD2 (7 bases). Per the germline V gene, CDR1 is SGHDN and CDR2 is FVKESK. V was clipped by 3 bases and J by 2 bases, with 13 bases between them. This CDR3 has 15 residues. CDR3 sequence reads: CASSQGGAVQETQYF. As DNA, the CDR3 is TGTGCCAGCAGCCAGGGGGGGGCAGTACAAGAGACCCAGTACTTC. Complete variable domain (other parts from reference TRBV14 and TRBJ2-5): EAGVTQFPSHSVIEKGQTVTLRCDPISGHDNLYWYRRVMGKEIKFLLHFVKESKQDESGMPNNRFLAERTGGTYSTLKVQPAELEDSGVYFCASSQGGAVQETQYFGPGTRLLVL.

The CDR3 loop reads CASSKLAGGTYNEQFF. In DNA, the CDR3 is TGTGCCAGCAGCAAACTAGCGGGAGGGACCTACAATGAGCAGTTCTTC. The chain joins TRBV11-2 to TRBJ2-1; the match to TRBD2 covers 13 bases. CDR1 SGHAT and CDR2 FQNNGV come from the germline V gene. Trimming at V came to 5 bases and at J to 2 bases, leaving 3 bases not matched to a gene. The CDR3 has 16 residues.

The V call is TRBV5-1, the J call TRBJ2-2; weak D call: TRBD2 (6 bases). This CDR3 comprises 15 residues. The germline gives CDR1 SGHRS, CDR2 YFSETQ. Between the trimmed V and J ends, which lost 2 bases and 4 bases, there was a span of 12 bases. The CDR3 loop is CASSFASDRTGELFF. CDR3 in DNA: TGCGCCAGCAGCTTCGCTAGCGACCGCACCGGGGAGCTGTTTTTT.

Concerning this clone itself: A read error may account for a junction end that differs from germline. Other DNA sequences of this sample code for an identical CDR3. J is TRBJ1-3 and V is TRBV7-7; no clear D gene. CDR1 and CDR2 (germline): SSHAT, FNYEAQ (reference sequence). This CDR3 is built from 14 residues. This CDR3 is CASSLSSSGNTIYF. The CDR3 bases are TGTGCTAGCAGCTTGAGCAGCTCTGGAAACACCATATATTTT. The variable domain in full, completed from reference TRBV7-7 and TRBJ1-3, reads GAGVSQSPRYKVTKRGQDVTLRCDPISSHATLYWYQQALGQGPEFLTYFNYEAQPDKSGLPSDRFSAERPEGSISTLTIQRTEQRDSAMYRCASSLSSSGNTIYFGEGSWLTVV.

This clone was seen a single time. The chain has TRBV30 and TRBJ1-4; D is perhaps TRBD1 (6 bases). Trimming removed 2 bases from V and 5 bases from J, with 18 bases in between. Germline-derived CDR1 and CDR2 are GTSNPN and SVGIG (reference sequence). CDR3 size: 16 residues. CDR3 residues: CAWSQNTGLRNEKLFF. CDR3 nucleotide sequence: TGTGCCTGGAGTCAAAATACAGGGCTAAGGAATGAAAAACTGTTTTTT.

The rearrangement links TRBV2 to TRBJ1-6; D gene ambiguous. The CDR3 loop spans 14 amino acids. Germline V gives CDR1 SNHLY, CDR2 FYNNEI. V was cut by 1 base and J by 6 bases, with 7 bases left in between. CDR3 loop: CASSEGVLNSPLHF. Written as DNA, the CDR3 is TGTGCCAGCAGTGAAGGGGTTCTTAATTCACCCCTCCACTTT.

This clone was recorded only once. This chain connects TRBV9 to TRBJ1-3, with unresolved D. Germline CDR1 and CDR2: SGDLS and YYNGEE. This CDR3 spans 15 amino acids. V was clipped by 0 bases and J by 4 bases, with 11 bases between them. Here the CDR3 DNA reads TGTGCCAGCAGCGTAGGCTTGTCCGGGGGAAACACCATATATTTT. This codes for CASSVGLSGGNTIYF.

The CDR3 coding sequence is TGTGCCAGCAGTTACTCCGGCCCAGGGAATGAAAAACTGTTTTTT. Protein sequence: CASSYSGPGNEKLFF. This rearrangement joins TRBV6-5 to TRBJ1-4; D is perhaps TRBD1 (5 bases). CDR1 and CDR2 (germline): MNHEY, SVGAGI. There are 15 residues in the CDR3. Trimming pared 0 bases from V and 5 bases from J, leaving 10 bases between.

In regard to this clone: This sample also contains other DNA sequences that code for the same CDR3. The rearrangement links TRBV7-9 to TRBJ1-4; D might be TRBD1 (5 bases). With 5 bases removed from V and 5 bases from J, the gap between germline ends came to 12 bases. The length of the CDR3 is 14 residues. Germline assignment: CDR1 SEHNR and CDR2 FQNEAQ (reference sequence). CDR3: CASSSDRLNEKLFF. DNA of the CDR3: TGTGCCAGCAGCAGCGACAGACTAAATGAAAAACTGTTTTTT. The complete variable domain, with remaining parts taken from reference TRBV7-9 and TRBJ1-4, reads DTGVSQNPRHKITKRGQNVTFRCDPISEHNRLYWYRQTLGQGPEFLTYFQNEAQLEKSRLLSDRFSAERPKGSFSTLEIQRTEQGDSAMYLCASSSDRLNEKLFFGSGTQLSVL.

The V and J genes are TRBV5-1 and TRBJ1-2, with 7 bases lining up with TRBD1. This CDR3 spans 12 amino acids. The germline V gene encodes CDR1 SGHRS and CDR2 YFSETQ. Unmatched junction bases numbered 5, after V lost 5 bases and J lost 7 bases. In DNA, the CDR3 is TGCGCCAGCAGGACAGGGTCGGGTGGCTACACCTTC. Protein product: CASRTGSGGYTF.

The V gene is TRBV27, the J gene TRBJ2-7; D ambiguous. The V gene's germline CDR1 is MNHEY and CDR2 SMNVEV (reference sequence). The CDR3 consists of 18 residues. Trimming pared 6 bases from V and 0 bases from J, leaving 24 bases between. The CDR3 DNA reads as TGTGCCAGCAGCCCTGGGGTTCAGACTCCTACGAGCTCCTACGAGCAGTACTTC. This gives the protein CASSPGVQTPTSSYEQYF.

As to this clone: This specimen includes other DNA sequences encoding the same CDR3. V gene TRBV29-1 combines with J gene TRBJ2-7, with a possible D match to TRBD2 (6 bases). The CDR3 consists of 11 residues. Trimming removed 3 bases at V and 4 bases at J, with 7 bases between. CDR1 is SQVTM and CDR2 is ANQGSEA in the germline V gene. The CDR3 DNA follows: TGCAGCGTTGAGGGGGGATACGAGCAGTACTTC. It codes for CSVEGGYEQYF.

The chain has TRBV2 and TRBJ1-2; no firm D call. The germline V and J ends were trimmed by 3 bases and 4 bases, with 15 bases remaining between them. This CDR3 spans 15 amino acids. Germline CDR1 is SNHLY and CDR2 is FYNNEI. The CDR3 nucleotides are TGTGCCAGCAGTGATGACGGGTTCTATGGCTATGGCTACACCTTC. Encoded protein: CASSDDGFYGYGYTF.

V is TRBV18 and J is TRBJ2-2; a possible D gene is TRBD2 (5 bases). This CDR3 spans 15 amino acids. Deletions cut 0 bases from V and 4 bases from J, with 9 bases between. Germline CDR1 KGHSH, CDR2 LQKENI. CDR3 region: CASSPPGEPTGELFF. CDR3 nucleotide sequence: TGTGCCAGCTCACCACCCGGGGAGCCCACCGGGGAGCTGTTTTTT. Variable domain in full (rest from reference TRBV18 and TRBJ2-2): NAGVMQNPRHLVRRRGQEARLRCSPMKGHSHVYWYRQLPEEGLKFMVYLQKENIIDESGMPKERFSAEFPKEGPSILRIQQVVRGDSAAYFCASSPPGEPTGELFFGEGSRLTVL.

The chain is built from TRBV6-6 and TRBJ2-7; the D call may be TRBD1 or TRBD2 (8 bases each). V gave up 8 bases and J gave up 6 bases, with 14 bases separating them. CDR3 length: 12 amino acids. CDR1 and CDR2 from the germline V gene are MNHNY and SVGAGI (reference sequence). The CDR3 nucleotides are TGTGCCAGCGGACAGGGACTAGGCGAGCAGTACTTC. Translation: CASGQGLGEQYF.

This clone has only one observation. The rearrangement uses TRBV6-1 and TRBJ2-5, with 7 nucleotides matching TRBD2. The junction had 6 bases not matched to a gene; V was cut back by 11 bases and J by 0 bases. The CDR3 consists of 13 residues. Germline V lookup: CDR1 MNHNS, CDR2 SASEGT. The CDR3 region has the DNA TGTGCCGGGGAGGGGACCTACCAAGAGACCCAGTACTTC. Protein sequence: CAGEGTYQETQYF.

The chain links TRBV2 to TRBJ2-2; possibly TRBD2 for D (6 bases). This CDR3 comprises 15 residues. V lost 2 bases and J 6 bases, leaving 13 bases between the germline ends. Germline V gene sequence: CDR1 SNHLY, CDR2 FYNNEI. The chain's CDR3 is CASSETGVWAGELFF. In nucleotides, the CDR3 is TGTGCCAGCAGTGAAACGGGGGTTTGGGCCGGGGAGCTGTTTTTT.

The gene calls are TRBV29-1 and TRBJ2-1; 7 nucleotides agree with TRBD1. V shed 5 bases, J shed 8 bases, and the junction held 15 bases outside the gene matches. The CDR3 sequence is 15 residues long. Per the germline V gene, CDR1 is SQVTM and CDR2 is ANQGSEA. DNA for the CDR3: TGCAGCGTTTCCCCTAGGACAGGTCGGGTCGATGAGCAGTTCTTC. Protein sequence: CSVSPRTGRVDEQFF.